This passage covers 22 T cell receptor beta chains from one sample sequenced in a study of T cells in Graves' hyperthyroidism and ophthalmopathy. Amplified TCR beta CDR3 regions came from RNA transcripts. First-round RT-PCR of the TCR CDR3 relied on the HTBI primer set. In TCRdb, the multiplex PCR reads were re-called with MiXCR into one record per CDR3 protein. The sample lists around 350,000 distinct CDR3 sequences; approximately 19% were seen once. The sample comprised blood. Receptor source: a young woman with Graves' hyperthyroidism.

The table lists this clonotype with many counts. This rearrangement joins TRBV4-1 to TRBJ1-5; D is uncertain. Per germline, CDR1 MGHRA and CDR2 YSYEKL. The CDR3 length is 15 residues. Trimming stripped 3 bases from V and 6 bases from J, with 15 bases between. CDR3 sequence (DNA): TGCGCCAGCAGCCACGACTGGAGGCAGAGTCAGCCCCAGCATTTT. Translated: CASSHDWRQSQPQHF.

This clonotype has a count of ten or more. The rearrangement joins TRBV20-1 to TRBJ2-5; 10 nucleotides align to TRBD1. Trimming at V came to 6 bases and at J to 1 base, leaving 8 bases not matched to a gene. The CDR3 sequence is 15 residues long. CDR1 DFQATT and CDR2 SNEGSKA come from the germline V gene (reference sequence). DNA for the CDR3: TGCAGTGCAGCCGGGACAGGGGTCCCCCAAGAGACCCAGTACTTC. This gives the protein CSAAGTGVPQETQYF.

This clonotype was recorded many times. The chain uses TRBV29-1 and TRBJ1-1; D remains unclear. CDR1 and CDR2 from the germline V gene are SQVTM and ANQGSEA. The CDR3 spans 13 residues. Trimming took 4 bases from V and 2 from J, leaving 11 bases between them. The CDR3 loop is CSVVGQFNTEAFF. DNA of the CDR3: TGCAGCGTTGTGGGTCAGTTCAACACTGAAGCTTTCTTT.

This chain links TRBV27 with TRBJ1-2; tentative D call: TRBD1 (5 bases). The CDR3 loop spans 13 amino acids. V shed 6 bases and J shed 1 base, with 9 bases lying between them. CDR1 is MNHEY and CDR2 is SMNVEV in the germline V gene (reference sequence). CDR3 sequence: CASSHDSNYGYTF. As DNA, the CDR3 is TGTGCCAGCAGCCACGACAGTAACTATGGCTACACCTTC.

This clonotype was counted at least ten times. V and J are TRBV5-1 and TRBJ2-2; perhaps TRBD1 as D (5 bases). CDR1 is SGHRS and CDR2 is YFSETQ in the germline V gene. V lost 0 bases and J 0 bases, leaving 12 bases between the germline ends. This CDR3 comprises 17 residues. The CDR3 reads CASSLADSSTNTGELFF. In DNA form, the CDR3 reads TGCGCCAGCAGCTTGGCCGACAGCTCAACGAACACCGGGGAGCTGTTTTTT. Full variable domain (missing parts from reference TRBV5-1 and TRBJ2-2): KAGVTQTPRYLIKTRGQQVTLSCSPISGHRSVSWYQQTPGQGLQFLFEYFSETQRNKGNFPGRFSGRQFSNSRSEMNVSTLELGDSALYLCASSLADSSTNTGELFFGEGSRLTVL.

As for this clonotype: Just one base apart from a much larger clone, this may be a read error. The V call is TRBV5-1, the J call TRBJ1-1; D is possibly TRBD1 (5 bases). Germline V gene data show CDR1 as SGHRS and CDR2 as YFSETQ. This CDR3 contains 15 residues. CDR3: CASRLGRDCLTEAFF. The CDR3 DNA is TGCGCCAGCAGATTGGGGAGGGACTGCCTCACTGAAGCTTTCTTT.

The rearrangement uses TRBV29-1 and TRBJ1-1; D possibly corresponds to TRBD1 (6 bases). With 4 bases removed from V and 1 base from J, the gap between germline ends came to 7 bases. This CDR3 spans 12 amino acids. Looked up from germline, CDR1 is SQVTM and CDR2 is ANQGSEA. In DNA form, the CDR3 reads TGCAGCGTTGTGACAGGGAACACTGAAGCTTTCTTT. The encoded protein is CSVVTGNTEAFF.

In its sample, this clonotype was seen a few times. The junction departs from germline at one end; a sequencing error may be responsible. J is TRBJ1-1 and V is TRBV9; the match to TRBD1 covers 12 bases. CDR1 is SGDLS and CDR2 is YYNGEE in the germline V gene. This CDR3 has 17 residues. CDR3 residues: CAGSGEGQGARNTEAFF. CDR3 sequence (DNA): TGTGCCGGCAGCGGCGAGGGACAGGGGGCTAGAAACACTGAAGCTTTCTTT.

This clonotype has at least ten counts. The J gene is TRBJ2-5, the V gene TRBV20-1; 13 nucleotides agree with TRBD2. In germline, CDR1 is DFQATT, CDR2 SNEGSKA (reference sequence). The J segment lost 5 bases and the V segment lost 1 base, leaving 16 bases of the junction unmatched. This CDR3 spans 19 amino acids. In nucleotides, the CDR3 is TGCAGTGCTAGAGCGACTAGCGGGGGGCTAAGGGAACCGTTGGAGACCCAGTACTTC. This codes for CSARATSGGLREPLETQYF.

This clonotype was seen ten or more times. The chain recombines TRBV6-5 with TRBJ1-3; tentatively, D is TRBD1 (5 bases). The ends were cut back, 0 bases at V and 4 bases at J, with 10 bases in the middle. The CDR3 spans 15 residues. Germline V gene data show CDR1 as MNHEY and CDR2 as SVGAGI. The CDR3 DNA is TGTGCCAGCAGTTACTCGTGGGGGAACGGAAACACCATATATTTT. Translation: CASSYSWGNGNTIYF.

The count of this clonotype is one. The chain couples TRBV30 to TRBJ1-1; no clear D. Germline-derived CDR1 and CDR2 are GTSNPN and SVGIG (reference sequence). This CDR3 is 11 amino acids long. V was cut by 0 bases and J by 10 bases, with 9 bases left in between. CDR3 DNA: TGTGCCTGGAGTGTAAGGTTTTCAGCTTTCTTT. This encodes CAWSVRFSAFF.

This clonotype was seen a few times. CDR3 bases: TGTGCCAGCAGCGTAGCTGCAGCGAGGACCACCGGGGAGCTGTTTTTT. It codes for CASSVAAARTTGELFF. This rearrangement joins TRBV9 to TRBJ2-2; D is undetermined. The CDR3 runs 16 residues. Trimming removed 0 bases from V and 4 bases from J, with 13 bases in between. The germline V gene encodes CDR1 SGDLS and CDR2 YYNGEE.

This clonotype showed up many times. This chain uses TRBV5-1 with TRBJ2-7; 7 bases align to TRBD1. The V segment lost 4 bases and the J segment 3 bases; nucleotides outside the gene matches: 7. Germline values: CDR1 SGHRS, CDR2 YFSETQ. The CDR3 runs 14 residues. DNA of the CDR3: TGCGCCAGCAGCCCCGGACAGGTCGTCTACGAGCAGTACTTC. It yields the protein CASSPGQVVYEQYF.

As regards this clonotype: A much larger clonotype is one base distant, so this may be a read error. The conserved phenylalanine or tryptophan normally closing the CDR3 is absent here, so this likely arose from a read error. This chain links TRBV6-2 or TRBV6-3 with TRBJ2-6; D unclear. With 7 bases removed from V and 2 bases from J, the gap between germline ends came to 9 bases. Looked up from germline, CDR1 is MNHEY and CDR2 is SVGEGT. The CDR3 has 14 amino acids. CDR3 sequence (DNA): TGTGCCAGCATCCTTACTGCTGGGGCCAACGTCCTGACTGTC. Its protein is CASILTAGANVLTV.

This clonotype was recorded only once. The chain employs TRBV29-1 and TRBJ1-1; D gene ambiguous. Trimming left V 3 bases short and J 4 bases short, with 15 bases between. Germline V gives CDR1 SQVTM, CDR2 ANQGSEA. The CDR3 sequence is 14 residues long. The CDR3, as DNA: TGCAGCGTTGATAACACGGAAGTGGGCACTGAAGCTTTCTTT. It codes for CSVDNTEVGTEAFF.

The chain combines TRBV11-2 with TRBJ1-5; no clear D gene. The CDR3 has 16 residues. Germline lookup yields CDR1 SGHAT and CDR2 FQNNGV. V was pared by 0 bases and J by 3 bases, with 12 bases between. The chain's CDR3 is CASSLDRGKFNQPQHF. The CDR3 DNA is TGTGCCAGCAGCTTAGACCGGGGAAAGTTCAATCAGCCCCAGCATTTT. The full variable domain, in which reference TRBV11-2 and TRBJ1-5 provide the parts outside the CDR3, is EAGVAQSPRYKIIEKRQSVAFWCNPISGHATLYWYQQILGQGPKLLIQFQNNGVVDDSQLPKDRFSAERLKGVDSTLKIQPAKLEDSAVYLCASSLDRGKFNQPQHFGDGTRLSIL.

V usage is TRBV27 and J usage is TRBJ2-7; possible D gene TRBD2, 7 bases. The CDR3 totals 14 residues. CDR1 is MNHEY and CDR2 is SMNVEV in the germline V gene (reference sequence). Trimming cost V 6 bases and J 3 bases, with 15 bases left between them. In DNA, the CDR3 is TGTGCCAGCAGGAGGGGGGGGGCAGTCTACGAGCAGTACTTC. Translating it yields CASRRGGAVYEQYF.

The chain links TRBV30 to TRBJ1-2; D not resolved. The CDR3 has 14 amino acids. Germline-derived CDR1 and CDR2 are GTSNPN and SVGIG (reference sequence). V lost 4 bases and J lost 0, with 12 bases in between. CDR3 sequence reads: CAWISPGANYGYTF. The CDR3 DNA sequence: TGTGCCTGGATCAGCCCCGGTGCTAACTATGGCTACACCTTC. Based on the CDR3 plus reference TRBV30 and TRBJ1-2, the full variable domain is SQTIHQWPATLVQPVGSPLSLECTVEGTSNPNLYWYRQAAGRGLQLLFYSVGIGQISSEVPQNLSASRPQDRQFILSSKKLLLSDSGFYLCAWISPGANYGYTFGSGTRLTVV.

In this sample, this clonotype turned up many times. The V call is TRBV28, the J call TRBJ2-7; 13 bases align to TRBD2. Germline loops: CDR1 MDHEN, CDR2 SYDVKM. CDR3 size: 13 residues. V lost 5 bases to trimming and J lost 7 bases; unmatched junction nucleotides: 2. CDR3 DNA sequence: TGTGCCAGCAGTCGGACTAGCGGGGGAGAGCAGTACTTC. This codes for CASSRTSGGEQYF.

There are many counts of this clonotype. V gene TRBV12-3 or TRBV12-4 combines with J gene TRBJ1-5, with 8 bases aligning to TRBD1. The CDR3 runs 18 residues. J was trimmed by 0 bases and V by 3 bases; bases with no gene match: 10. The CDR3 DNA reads TGTGCCAGCAGTTTTGACAGGGGATTGGGGTATAGCAATCAGCCCCAGCATTTT. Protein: CASSFDRGLGYSNQPQHF.

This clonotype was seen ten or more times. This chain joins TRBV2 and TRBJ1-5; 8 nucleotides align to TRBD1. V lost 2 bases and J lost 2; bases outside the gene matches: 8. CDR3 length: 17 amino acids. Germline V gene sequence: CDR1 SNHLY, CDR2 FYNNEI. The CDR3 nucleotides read TGTGCCAGCAGTGAATTTCAGGGGGCGCGGGGCAATCAGCCCCAGCATTTT. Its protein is CASSEFQGARGNQPQHF. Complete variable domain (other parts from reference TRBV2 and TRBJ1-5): EPEVTQTPSHQVTQMGQEVILRCVPISNHLYFYWYRQILGQKVEFLVSFYNNEISEKSEIFDDQFSVERPDGSNFTLKIRSTKLEDSAMYFCASSEFQGARGNQPQHFGDGTRLSIL.

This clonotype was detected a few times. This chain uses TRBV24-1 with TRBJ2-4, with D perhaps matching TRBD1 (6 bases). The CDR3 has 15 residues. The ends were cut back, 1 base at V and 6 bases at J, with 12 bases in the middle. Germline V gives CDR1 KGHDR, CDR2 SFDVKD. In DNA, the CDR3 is TGTGCCACCAGTGATTTCGGGCCCAGGGGAAACATTCAGTACTTC. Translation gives CATSDFGPRGNIQYF.